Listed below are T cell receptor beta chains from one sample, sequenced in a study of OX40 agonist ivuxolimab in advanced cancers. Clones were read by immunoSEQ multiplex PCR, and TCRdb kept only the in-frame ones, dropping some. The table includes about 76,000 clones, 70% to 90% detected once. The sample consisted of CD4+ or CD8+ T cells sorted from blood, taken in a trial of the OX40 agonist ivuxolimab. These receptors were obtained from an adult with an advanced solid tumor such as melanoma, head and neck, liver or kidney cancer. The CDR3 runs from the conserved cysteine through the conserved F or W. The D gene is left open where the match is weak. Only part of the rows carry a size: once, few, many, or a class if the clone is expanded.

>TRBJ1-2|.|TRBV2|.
CASSEDGRTGGYTF
TGTGCCAGCAGTGAAGACGGCAGAACGGGTGGCTACACCTTC
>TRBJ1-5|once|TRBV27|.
CASKWAASGNQPQHF
TGTGCCAGCAAATGGGCAGCATCTGGCAATCAGCCCCAGCATTTT
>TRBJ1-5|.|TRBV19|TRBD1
CASSIGQGYSNQPQHF
TGTGCCAGTAGTATAGGACAGGGATATAGCAATCAGCCCCAGCATTTT
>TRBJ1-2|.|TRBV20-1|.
CSAMGNTNCTF
TGCAGTGCTATGGGGAACACGAATTGCACCTTC
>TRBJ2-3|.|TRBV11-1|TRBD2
CASSLGISGGAGTQYF
TGTGCCAGCAGCTTAGGGATTAGCGGGGGGGCCGGGACGCAGTATTTT
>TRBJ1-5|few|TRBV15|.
CATSRASGNSVNQPQHF
TGTGCCACCAGCAGAGCGTCGGGCAATTCGGTAAATCAGCCCCAGCATTTT
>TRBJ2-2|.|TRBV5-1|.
CASSLGQGQLNTGELFF
TGCGCCAGCAGCTTGGGCCAGGGACAACTGAACACCGGGGAGCTGTTTTTT
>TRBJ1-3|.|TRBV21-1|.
CASSKVLASSGNTIYF
TGTGCCAGCAGCAAAGTTTTAGCGAGCTCTGGAAACACCATATATTTT
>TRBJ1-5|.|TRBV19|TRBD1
CASETGAGNQPQHF
TGTGCCAGTGAGACAGGGGCCGGCAATCAGCCCCAGCATTTT
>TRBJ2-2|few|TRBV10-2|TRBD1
CASSEQGYTGELFF
TGCGCCAGCAGCGAACAGGGGTACACCGGGGAGCTGTTTTTT
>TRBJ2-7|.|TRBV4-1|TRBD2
CASSQDQSGGAPYEQYF
TGCGCCAGCAGCCAAGATCAGAGCGGGGGGGCCCCATACGAGCAGTACTTC
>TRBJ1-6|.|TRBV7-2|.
CASSWTDPPLHF
TGTGCCAGCAGCTGGACAGATCCACCCCTCCACTTT
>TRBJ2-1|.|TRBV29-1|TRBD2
CSATGLAGHNEQFF
TGCAGCGCCACGGGACTAGCGGGTCACAATGAGCAGTTCTTC
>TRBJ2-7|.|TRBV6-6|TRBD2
CASSYVRGGEERQYF
TGTGCCAGCAGTTACGTCCGGGGGGGGGAAGAAAGGCAGTACTTC
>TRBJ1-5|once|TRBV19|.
CASSPDGSNQPQHF
TGTGCCAGTAGTCCCGACGGGAGCAATCAGCCCCAGCATTTT
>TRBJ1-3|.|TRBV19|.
CGSSPLGGFSGNTIYF
TGTGGCAGTAGTCCTCTTGGGGGCTTCTCTGGAAACACCATATATTTT
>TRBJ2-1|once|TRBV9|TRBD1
CASSARTGSNNEQFF
TGTGCCAGCAGCGCCAGGACAGGGAGCAACAATGAGCAGTTCTTC
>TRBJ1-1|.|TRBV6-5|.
CASSYSSGPLNTEAFF
TGTGCCAGCAGTTACTCGTCCGGGCCACTGAACACTGAAGCTTTCTTT
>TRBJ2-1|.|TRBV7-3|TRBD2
CASSRSGSGAFNEQFF
TGTGCCAGCAGCCGCTCGGGTAGCGGGGCATTCAATGAGCAGTTCTTC
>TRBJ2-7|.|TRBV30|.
CAWSGQGGPREQYF
TGTGCCTGGAGTGGACAGGGAGGCCCACGCGAGCAGTACTTC
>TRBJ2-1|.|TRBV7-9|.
CASSLGVGPYNEQFF
TGTGCCAGCAGCTTAGGGGTGGGGCCATACAATGAGCAGTTCTTC
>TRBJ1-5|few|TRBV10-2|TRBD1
CASSGQGRDQPQHF
TGCGCCAGCAGCGGACAGGGGCGGGATCAGCCCCAGCATTTT
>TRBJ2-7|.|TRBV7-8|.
CASSSPGWEDEQYF
TGTGCCAGCAGCTCACCTGGATGGGAAGACGAGCAGTACTTC
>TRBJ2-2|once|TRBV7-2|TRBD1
CASTPRTGGKTGELFF
TGTGCCAGCACTCCTAGGACAGGGGGAAAGACAGGGGAGCTGTTTTTT
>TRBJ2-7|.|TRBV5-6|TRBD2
CASRGEGRSSYEQYF
TGTGCCAGCCGAGGGGAGGGACGGTCCTCCTACGAGCAGTACTTC